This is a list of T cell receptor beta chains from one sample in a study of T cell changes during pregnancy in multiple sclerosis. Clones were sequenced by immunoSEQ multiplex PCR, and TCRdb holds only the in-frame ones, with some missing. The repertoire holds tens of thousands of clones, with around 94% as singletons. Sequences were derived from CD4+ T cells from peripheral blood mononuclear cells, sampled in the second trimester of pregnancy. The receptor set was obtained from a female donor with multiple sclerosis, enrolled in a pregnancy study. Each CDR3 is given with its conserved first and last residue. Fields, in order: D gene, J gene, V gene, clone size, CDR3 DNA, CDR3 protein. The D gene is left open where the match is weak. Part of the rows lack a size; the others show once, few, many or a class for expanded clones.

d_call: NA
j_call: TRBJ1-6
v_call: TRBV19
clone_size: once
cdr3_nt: TGTGCCAGTAGGGGGAGCGGTTGGAATTCACCCCTCCACTTT
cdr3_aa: CASRGSGWNSPLHF

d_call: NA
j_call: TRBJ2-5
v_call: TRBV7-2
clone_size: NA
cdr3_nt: TGTGCCAGCAGCTTAGAGGGGCGACAAGAGACCCAGTACTTC
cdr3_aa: CASSLEGRQETQYF

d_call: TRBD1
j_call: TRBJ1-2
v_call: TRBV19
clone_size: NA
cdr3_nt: TGTGCCAGTAGCATACAGGGGCCGGGTAAGTATGGCTACACCTTC
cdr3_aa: CASSIQGPGKYGYTF

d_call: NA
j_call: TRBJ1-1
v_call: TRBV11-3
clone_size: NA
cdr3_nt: TGTGCCAGCAGTCTAAACGGGTACACTGAAGCTTTCTTT
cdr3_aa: CASSLNGYTEAFF

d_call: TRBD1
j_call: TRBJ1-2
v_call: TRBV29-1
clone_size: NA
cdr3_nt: TGCAGCGTGGGGGACAGTCGGTACACCTTC
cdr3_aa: CSVGDSRYTF

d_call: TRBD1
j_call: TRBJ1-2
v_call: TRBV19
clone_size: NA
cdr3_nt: TGTGCCAGTAGTATCCGAGACAGGGGGTTTAACTATGGCTACACCTTC
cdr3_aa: CASSIRDRGFNYGYTF

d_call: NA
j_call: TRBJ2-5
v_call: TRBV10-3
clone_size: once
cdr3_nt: TGTGCCATCAGTCAGGGGGAGACCCAGTACTTC
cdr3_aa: CAISQGETQYF

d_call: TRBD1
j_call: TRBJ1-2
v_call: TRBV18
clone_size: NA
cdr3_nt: TGTGCCAGCTCACCGGACAGGGGTTATGGTGGCTACACCTTC
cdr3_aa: CASSPDRGYGGYTF

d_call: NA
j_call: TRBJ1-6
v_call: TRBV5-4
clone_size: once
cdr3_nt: TGTGCCAGCAGCTTTGGGTTCCAGGGCCAAACCTATAATTCACCCCTCCACTTT
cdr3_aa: CASSFGFQGQTYNSPLHF

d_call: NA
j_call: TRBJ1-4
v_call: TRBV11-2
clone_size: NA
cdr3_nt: TGTGCCAGCAGCCCCTCAGGTGAACGGAATGAAAAACTGTTTTTT
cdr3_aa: CASSPSGERNEKLFF

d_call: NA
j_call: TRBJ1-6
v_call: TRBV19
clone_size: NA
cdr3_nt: TGTGCCAGTAAGAGCGGAGCCGAGAATTCACCCCTCCACTTT
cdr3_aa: CASKSGAENSPLHF

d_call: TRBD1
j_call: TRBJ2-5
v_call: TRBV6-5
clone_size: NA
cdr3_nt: TGTGCCAGCAGTAACGACAGGGGAGAGACCCAGTACTTC
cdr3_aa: CASSNDRGETQYF

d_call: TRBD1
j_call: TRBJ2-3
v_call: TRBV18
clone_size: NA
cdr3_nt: TGTGCCAGCCTCCGGGACAGGGTGGAGGATACGCAGTATTTT
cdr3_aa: CASLRDRVEDTQYF

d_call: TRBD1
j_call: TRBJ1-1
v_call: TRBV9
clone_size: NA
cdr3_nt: TGTGCCAGCAGCGTCGGGACAGGGGGATTTGTTGCTTTCTTT
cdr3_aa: CASSVGTGGFVAFF

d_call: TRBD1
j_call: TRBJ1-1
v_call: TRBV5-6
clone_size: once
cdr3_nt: TGTGCCAGCAGCTCGAGAAATGATCGATTGGGACAGGGGAACACTGAAGCTTTCTTT
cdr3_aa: CASSSRNDRLGQGNTEAFF

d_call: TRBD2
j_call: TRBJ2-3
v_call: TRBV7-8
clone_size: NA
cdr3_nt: TGTGCCAGCAGTCGTAGCGGGGGAGGCACAGATACGCAGTATTTT
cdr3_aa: CASSRSGGGTDTQYF

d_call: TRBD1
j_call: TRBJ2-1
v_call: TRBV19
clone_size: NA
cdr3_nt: TGTGCCAGTAGTAGGGGACAGGAGTACAATGAGCAGTTCTTC
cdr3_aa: CASSRGQEYNEQFF

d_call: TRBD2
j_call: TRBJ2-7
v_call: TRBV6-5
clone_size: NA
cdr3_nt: TGTGCCAGCAGTTTTAGGACTAGCGGGGTACCCTACGAGCAGTACTTC
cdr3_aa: CASSFRTSGVPYEQYF

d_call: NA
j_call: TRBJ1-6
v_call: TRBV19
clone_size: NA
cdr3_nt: TGTGCCAGTAGTATGTGGCAGGTTTATTCACCCCTCCACTTT
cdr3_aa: CASSMWQVYSPLHF

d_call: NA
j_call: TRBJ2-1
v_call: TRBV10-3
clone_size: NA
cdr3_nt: TGTGCCATCAGTGACGATTCATCAGTACCTCAGTTTGGGCAGTTCTTC
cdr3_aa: CAISDDSSVPQFGQFF

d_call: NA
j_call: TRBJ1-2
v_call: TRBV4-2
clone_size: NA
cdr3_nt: TGTGCCAGCAGCCAAGAAGGAGGGGGAGGGTATGGCTACACCTTC
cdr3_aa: CASSQEGGGGYGYTF

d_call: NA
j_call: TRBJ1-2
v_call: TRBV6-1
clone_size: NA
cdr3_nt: TGTGCCAGCAGTGGTGAAATCCGTCGGTACACCTTC
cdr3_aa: CASSGEIRRYTF

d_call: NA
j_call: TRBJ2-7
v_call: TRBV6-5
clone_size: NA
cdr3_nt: TGTGCCAGCAGTTATGAGAACAGAGGGTCGTACGAGCAGTACTTC
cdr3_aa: CASSYENRGSYEQYF

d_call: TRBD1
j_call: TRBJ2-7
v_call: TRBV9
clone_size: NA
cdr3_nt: TGTGCCAGCAGCCTAAAGAGGGACAGCTCCTACGAGCAGTACTTC
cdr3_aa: CASSLKRDSSYEQYF

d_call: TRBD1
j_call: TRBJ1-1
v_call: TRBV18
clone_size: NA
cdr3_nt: TGTGCCAGCTCAGCAGCAGGGACAGGGGGTTACGAAGCTTTCTTT
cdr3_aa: CASSAAGTGGYEAFF

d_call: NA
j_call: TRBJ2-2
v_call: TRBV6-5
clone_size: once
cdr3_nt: TGTACCAGCCTTCCCGGGACAACGAACACCGGGGAGCTGTTTTTT
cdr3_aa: CTSLPGTTNTGELFF

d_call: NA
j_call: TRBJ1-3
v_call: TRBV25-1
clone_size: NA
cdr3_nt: TGTGCCAGCAGTCCCCTCGCTGGAAACACCATATATTTT
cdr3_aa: CASSPLAGNTIYF

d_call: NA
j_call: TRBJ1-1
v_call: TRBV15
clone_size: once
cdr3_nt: TGTGCCACCAGCAGAGAGATACAGGAGATAAACACTGAAGCTTTCTTT
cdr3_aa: CATSREIQEINTEAFF

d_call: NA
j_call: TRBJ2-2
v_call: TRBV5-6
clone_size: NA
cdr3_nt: TGTGCCAGCACCCCATTAGGGCGGGACACCGGGGAGCTGTTTTTT
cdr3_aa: CASTPLGRDTGELFF